One sample yielded the 23 T cell receptor beta chains listed below, sequenced in a study of blood T cell repertoires in COVID-19. Sequencing used immunoSEQ multiplex PCR; TCRdb keeps in-frame clones, though not all of them. This table holds roughly 240,000 clones, about 87% found once. Sequences were obtained from PBMCs or T cells enriched from blood (not recorded which). These receptors came from a woman aged 40 to 49 with acute COVID-19.

V usage is TRBV7-2 and J usage is TRBJ1-4, with 7 bases matching TRBD1. The germline gives CDR1 SGHTA, CDR2 FQGNSA. The CDR3 has 14 residues. Trimming at V came to 5 bases and at J to 8 bases, leaving 8 bases not matched to a gene. CDR3 sequence (DNA): TGTGCCAGCAGCCTCGCAAGGGGGCGGGAAAAACTGTTTTTT. Translation gives CASSLARGREKLFF.

The rearrangement uses TRBV11-2 and TRBJ2-7; D may be TRBD1 (6 bases). This CDR3 contains 13 residues. In germline, CDR1 is SGHAT, CDR2 FQNNGV. With 4 bases removed from V and 5 bases from J, the gap between germline ends came to 12 bases. CDR3 nucleotides: TGTGCCAGCAGCTCTACAGGGTGGGACGAGCAGTACTTC. Translating gives CASSSTGWDEQYF.

This clone was seen once. The V call is TRBV11-2, the J call TRBJ1-4, with a tentative D call TRBD1 (6 bases). Germline-derived CDR1 and CDR2 are SGHAT and FQNNGV. The CDR3 contains 14 residues. V lost 5 bases, J lost 14 bases, and 21 bases lay in between. The chain's CDR3 is CASSMDSLLGILFF. In nucleotides, the CDR3 is TGTGCCAGCAGCATGGACAGTCTTCTTGGGATCCTGTTTTTT. The whole variable domain, remainder taken from reference TRBV11-2 and TRBJ1-4, is EAGVAQSPRYKIIEKRQSVAFWCNPISGHATLYWYQQILGQGPKLLIQFQNNGVVDDSQLPKDRFSAERLKGVDSTLKIQPAKLEDSAVYLCASSMDSLLGILFFGSGTQLSVL.

This chain connects TRBV2 to TRBJ2-2; the match to TRBD1 covers 7 bases. V lost 6 bases to trimming and J lost 2 bases; unmatched junction nucleotides: 3. The length of the CDR3 is 14 residues. Germline CDR1 and CDR2: SNHLY and FYNNEI. This CDR3 is CASRGDRNTGELFF. As DNA, the CDR3 is TGTGCCAGCAGGGGGGACAGAAACACCGGGGAGCTGTTTTTT.

This clone has a handful of counts. The gene calls are TRBV7-2 and TRBJ2-1; 7 bases match TRBD1. The CDR3 spans 13 residues. From germline, CDR1 is SGHTA and CDR2 FQGNSA. Losses at the gene ends were 0 bases for V and 14 bases for J; bases not matched to a gene: 7. This chain's CDR3 is CASSLAPGQWKFF. CDR3 in DNA: TGTGCCAGCAGCTTAGCCCCGGGACAGTGGAAGTTCTTC.

V gene TRBV5-1 combines with J gene TRBJ2-2; 7 nucleotides match TRBD1. The germline gives CDR1 SGHRS, CDR2 YFSETQ. V lost 2 bases, J lost 1 base, and 5 bases stayed unmatched. The CDR3 is made up of 16 amino acids. CDR3 in amino acids: CASSLTGALNTGELFF. The CDR3 bases are TGCGCCAGCAGCTTAACAGGGGCGCTGAACACCGGGGAGCTGTTTTTT. The whole variable domain, filled in from reference TRBV5-1 and TRBJ2-2, reads KAGVTQTPRYLIKTRGQQVTLSCSPISGHRSVSWYQQTPGQGLQFLFEYFSETQRNKGNFPGRFSGRQFSNSRSEMNVSTLELGDSALYLCASSLTGALNTGELFFGEGSRLTVL.

With regard to this clone: Distinct nucleotide sequences in the sample also encode this CDR3. This chain connects TRBV10-3 to TRBJ1-1, with a weak D call TRBD1 (5 bases). This CDR3 is 12 amino acids long. Germline CDR1 reads ENHRY; CDR2 reads SYGVKD. V was cut by 6 bases and J by 4 bases, with 9 bases left in between. CDR3 protein: CAIRRGGTEAFF. CDR3 DNA sequence: TGTGCCATCAGAAGGGGCGGCACTGAAGCTTTCTTT.

The CDR3 spells CSVARFNTGELFF. For the CDR3, the DNA is TGCAGCGTGGCGCGGTTCAACACCGGGGAGCTGTTTTTT. The J gene is TRBJ2-2, the V gene TRBV29-1; D is unclear. V was cut by 6 bases and J by 2 bases, with 10 bases left in between. Germline-derived CDR1 and CDR2 are SQVTM and ANQGSEA. This CDR3 has 13 amino acids.

The V gene is TRBV6-5, the J gene TRBJ1-2, with 8 bases that match TRBD1. The ends lost 4 bases at V and 4 bases at J; junction bases unmatched: 8. This CDR3 comprises 15 residues. In germline, CDR1 is MNHEY, CDR2 SVGAGI. CDR3 amino acids: CASSSRDRPVYGYTF. As DNA, the CDR3 is TGTGCCAGCAGTTCCCGGGACAGGCCCGTCTATGGCTACACCTTC.

This chain connects TRBV19 to TRBJ2-3; 8 bases agree with TRBD2. Germline V gene sequence: CDR1 LNHDA, CDR2 SQIVND (reference sequence). V lost 3 bases and J lost 2; bases outside the gene matches: 4. CDR3 size: 15 residues. The CDR3 sequence: CASSMSGSFTDTQYF. In nucleotides, the CDR3 is TGTGCCAGTAGTATGAGCGGGAGTTTCACAGATACGCAGTATTTT. Filled out from reference TRBV19 and TRBJ2-3, the complete variable domain reads DGGITQSPKYLFRKEGQNVTLSCEQNLNHDAMYWYRQDPGQGLRLIYYSQIVNDFQKGDIAEGYSVSREKKESFPLTVTSAQKNPTAFYLCASSMSGSFTDTQYFGPGTRLTVL.

This clone was detected once. The chain joins TRBV6-5 to TRBJ1-5; 9 nucleotides agree with TRBD1. The CDR3 runs to 14 residues. V dropped 10 bases and J dropped 2; count of bases not matched to a gene: 6. Germline values: CDR1 MNHEY, CDR2 SVGAGI. The CDR3 DNA is TGTGCCACAACAGGGGGCAATGGCAATCAGCCCCAGCATTTT. Protein product: CATTGGNGNQPQHF.

The CDR3 nucleotides are TGTGCCAGCAGCCAAGGTTCTCAGGGACTGGGACAGCCCCAGCATTTT. As protein: CASSQGSQGLGQPQHF. The rearrangement uses TRBV3-1 (or the pseudogene TRBV3-2) and TRBJ1-5; D is perhaps TRBD1 (5 bases). The germline gives CDR1 LGHDT, CDR2 YNNKEL (reference sequence). The CDR3 totals 16 residues. Trimming shortened V by 1 base and J by 7 bases, and 17 bases separated the two germline ends.

As concerns this clone: An end of the junction does not agree with germline; a read error may underlie this. This chain joins TRBV5-8 and TRBJ1-3; D not certain. Germline V lookup: CDR1 SGHTS, CDR2 YDEGEE. The CDR3 runs 13 residues. Here the CDR3 reads CAGRSKSGNTIYF. For the CDR3, the DNA is TGTGCCGGCAGGTCTAAGTCTGGAAACACCATATATTTT.

V is TRBV6-4 and J is TRBJ2-7; 9 nucleotides line up with TRBD2. The V gene's germline CDR1 is MRHNA and CDR2 SNTAGT. CDR3 length equals 16 residues. The ends lost 0 bases at V and 2 bases at J; junction bases unmatched: 5. The CDR3 sequence is CASSDSTSGRPYEQYV. The CDR3 region has the DNA TGTGCCAGCAGTGACTCGACTAGCGGCAGACCCTACGAGCAGTACGTC.

This clone was picked up a small number of times. This chain's CDR3 is CASSSWDRVNSPLHF. For the CDR3, the DNA is TGTGCCAGCAGCTCCTGGGACAGGGTGAATTCACCCCTCCACTTT. This rearrangement joins TRBV7-2 to TRBJ1-6; 9 bases match TRBD1. Trimming removed 4 bases from V and 7 bases from J; junction bases left unmatched: 5. Germline V gives CDR1 SGHTA, CDR2 FQGNSA. This CDR3 has 15 amino acids.

The rearrangement joins TRBV6-1 to TRBJ1-6; no clear D gene. Germline V CDR1 and CDR2: MNHNS, SASEGT. CDR3 size: 18 residues. The V end was cut by 4 bases, the J end by 0 bases, with 16 bases between. The CDR3 here is CASSGPRSESSYNSPLHF. CDR3 bases: TGTGCCAGCAGTGGACCTAGGAGCGAGAGCTCCTATAATTCACCCCTCCACTTT.

The V call is TRBV30, the J call TRBJ2-1; D not certain. V was clipped by 2 bases and J by 7 bases, with 9 bases between them. Germline V CDR1 and CDR2: GTSNPN, SVGIG (reference sequence). The CDR3 runs 12 residues. Here the CDR3 reads CAWSQADNEQFF. The CDR3 bases are TGTGCCTGGAGTCAGGCCGATAATGAGCAGTTCTTC.

The chain combines TRBV11-2 with TRBJ1-6; a weak D match, TRBD1 (6 bases). V gave up 4 bases and J gave up 10 bases, with 14 bases separating them. This CDR3 contains 14 residues. Germline V lookup: CDR1 SGHAT, CDR2 FQNNGV. CDR3 loop: CASSSNRVGSPLHF. Here the CDR3 DNA reads TGTGCCAGCAGCTCGAACAGGGTAGGATCACCCCTCCACTTT.

V usage is TRBV7-2 and J usage is TRBJ2-5; maybe TRBD2 (7 bases). CDR1 SGHTA and CDR2 FQGNSA come from the germline V gene. The length of the CDR3 is 15 residues. V was clipped by 5 bases and J by 5 bases, with 18 bases between them. The CDR3 nucleotides are TGTGCCAGCAGCCCCACCGGGGGGACATGGGAGACCCAGTACTTC. It encodes CASSPTGGTWETQYF.

This rearrangement joins TRBV5-1 to TRBJ1-2; 7 bases fit TRBD1. The CDR3 has 15 amino acids. Germline CDR1 SGHRS, CDR2 YFSETQ. J was trimmed by 4 bases and V by 3 bases; bases with no gene match: 9. DNA of the CDR3: TGCGCCAGCAGCTCCCGAGGGACAGTCGTCTATGGCTACACCTTC. Encoded protein: CASSSRGTVVYGYTF.

A single count supports this clone. J is TRBJ1-5 and V is TRBV3-1 (or the pseudogene TRBV3-2), with TRBD1 as a possible D gene (5 bases). CDR3 length equals 16 residues. Germline CDR1 and CDR2: LGHDT and YNNKEL (reference sequence). V gave up 3 bases and J gave up 3 bases, with 15 bases separating them. CDR3 residues: CASSQSGRGINQPQHF. The CDR3 nucleotides read TGTGCCAGCAGCCAGTCAGGGAGGGGTATCAATCAGCCCCAGCATTTT.

This chain uses TRBV6-5 with TRBJ2-1; 10 positions agree with TRBD1. The CDR3 spans 15 residues. In germline, CDR1 is MNHEY, CDR2 SVGAGI. With V trimmed by 10 bases and J by 7 bases, 13 bases remained unmatched. For the CDR3, the DNA is TGTGCCACCCAAAGTTATGGACAGGGGGGGAATGAGCAGTTCTTC. This gives the protein CATQSYGQGGNEQFF.

As concerns this clone: The same CDR3 can be traced to other DNA sequences in this sample. The J gene is TRBJ1-1, the V gene TRBV5-1, with D uncertain. Germline CDR1 SGHRS, CDR2 YFSETQ. This CDR3 has 15 amino acids. V was trimmed by 3 bases and J by 1 base, leaving 13 bases between them. CDR3 DNA: TGCGCCAGCAGCTCTAGGACGGGAGGGAACACTGAAGCTTTCTTT. Amino acid sequence: CASSSRTGGNTEAFF.